The 9 T cell receptor beta chains below were found in one sample sequenced in a study of shared clonotypes between healthy human individuals. The protocol was immunoSEQ multiplex PCR, while the TCRdb copy is restricted to in-frame clones and leaves out a portion. The data contain millions of clones, more than 85% of them singletons. The sample was naive CD4+ T cells from PBMCs. Subset here: CD45RA+ positively selected. The receptor set was obtained from a man aged 18 to 29 in good health. Some clones in this sample may be carry-over from other donors' samples.

The chain is built from TRBV5-1 and TRBJ2-2; D not resolved. The germline V gene encodes CDR1 SGHRS and CDR2 YFSETQ. This CDR3 is 11 amino acids long. V lost 3 bases and J 8 bases, leaving 5 bases between the germline ends. CDR3 sequence: CASSSPGELFF. DNA for the CDR3: TGCGCCAGCAGCTCCCCTGGGGAGCTGTTTTTT.

The chain employs TRBV5-1 and TRBJ1-1; 9 bases line up with TRBD1. J was trimmed by 5 bases and V by 4 bases; bases with no gene match: 12. The CDR3 runs 16 residues. Germline CDR1 SGHRS, CDR2 YFSETQ. The CDR3 is CASSDLPPGQGTEAFF. For the CDR3, the DNA is TGCGCCAGCAGCGATCTACCTCCGGGACAGGGAACTGAAGCTTTCTTT.

A single count supports this clone. The chain carries TRBV19 and TRBJ1-2; possibly TRBD1 for D (5 bases). Trimming shortened V by 7 bases and J by 1 base, and 19 bases separated the two germline ends. This CDR3 contains 16 residues. Germline loops: CDR1 LNHDA, CDR2 SQIVND (reference sequence). The CDR3 reads CASNTHTGTYNYGYTF. The CDR3 coding sequence is TGTGCCAGTAACACTCACACGGGGACCTATAACTATGGCTACACCTTC.

The CDR3 DNA reads as TGTGCCAGTAGTTCCCGGGCAGGGGGCTACACCTTC. It translates to CASSSRAGGYTF. This chain joins TRBV19 and TRBJ1-2, with D maybe TRBD1 (5 bases). CDR1 LNHDA and CDR2 SQIVND come from the germline V gene (reference sequence). Trimming stripped 5 bases from V and 8 bases from J, with 12 bases between. The CDR3 extends over 12 amino acids.

The chain joins TRBV15 to TRBJ2-1, with D perhaps matching TRBD1 (5 bases). The CDR3 extends over 14 amino acids. Germline V gene data show CDR1 as LNHNV and CDR2 as YYDKDF (reference sequence). Between the trimmed V and J ends, which lost 3 bases and 1 base, there was a span of 7 bases. CDR3 loop: CATSRQGSYNEQFF. CDR3 nucleotide sequence: TGTGCCACCAGCAGGCAGGGTTCCTACAATGAGCAGTTCTTC.

V is TRBV28 and J is TRBJ1-5; D perhaps matches TRBD1 (6 bases). CDR1 is MDHEN, CDR2 SYDVKM, per germline. V lost 6 bases and J lost 2, with 8 bases in between. CDR3 length: 13 residues. CDR3 coding DNA: TGTGCCAGCAGGGCAGGGGGCAATCAGCCCCAGCATTTT. Its protein is CASRAGGNQPQHF.

The chain joins TRBV5-1 to TRBJ2-1, with D perhaps TRBD1 (5 bases). The germline V gene encodes CDR1 SGHRS and CDR2 YFSETQ. This CDR3 spans 14 amino acids. The ends were cut back, 5 bases at V and 2 bases at J, with 11 bases in the middle. This CDR3 is CASRMTAPYNEQFF. CDR3 sequence (DNA): TGCGCCAGCAGGATGACAGCCCCCTACAATGAGCAGTTCTTC.

This rearrangement joins TRBV28 to TRBJ1-1; 12 positions match TRBD1. The germline CDR1 and CDR2 sequences are MDHEN and SYDVKM. The CDR3 is made up of 14 amino acids. J was trimmed by 7 bases and V by 4 bases; bases with no gene match: 4. The CDR3 region is CASSWGQGALEAFF. The CDR3 DNA follows: TGTGCCAGCAGTTGGGGACAGGGGGCCCTTGAAGCTTTCTTT. The whole variable domain, filled in from reference TRBV28 and TRBJ1-1, reads DVKVTQSSRYLVKRTGEKVFLECVQDMDHENMFWYRQDPGLGLRLIYFSYDVKMKEKGDIPEGYSVSREKKERFSLILESASTNQTSMYLCASSWGQGALEAFFGQGTRLTVV.

The genes are TRBV4-3 and TRBJ1-1; no clear D. The CDR3 totals 13 residues. The germline V gene has CDR1 LGHNA and CDR2 YSLEER. V lost 0 bases and J 10 bases, leaving 12 bases between the germline ends. The CDR3 spells CASSQDTLTGAFF. For the CDR3, the DNA is TGCGCCAGCAGCCAAGATACCCTAACCGGAGCTTTCTTT.